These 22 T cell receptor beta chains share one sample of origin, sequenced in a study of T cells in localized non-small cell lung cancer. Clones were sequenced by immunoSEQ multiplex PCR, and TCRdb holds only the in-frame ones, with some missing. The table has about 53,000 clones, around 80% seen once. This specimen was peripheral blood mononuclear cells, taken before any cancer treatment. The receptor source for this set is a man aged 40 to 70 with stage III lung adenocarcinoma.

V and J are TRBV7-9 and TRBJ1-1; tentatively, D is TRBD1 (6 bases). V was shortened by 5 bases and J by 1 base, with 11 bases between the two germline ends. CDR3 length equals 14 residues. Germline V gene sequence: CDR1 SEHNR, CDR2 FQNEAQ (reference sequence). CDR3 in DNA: TGTGCCAGCAGCACTACGACAGGGAACACTGAAGCTTTCTTT. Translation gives CASSTTTGNTEAFF.

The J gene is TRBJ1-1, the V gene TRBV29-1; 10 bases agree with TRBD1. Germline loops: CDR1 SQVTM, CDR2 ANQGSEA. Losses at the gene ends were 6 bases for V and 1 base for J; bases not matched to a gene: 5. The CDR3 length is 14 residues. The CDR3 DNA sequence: TGCAGCGTCTACCGGGACAGGGGGAACACTGAAGCTTTCTTT. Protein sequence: CSVYRDRGNTEAFF.

The CDR3 bases are TGTGCCTGGAGTGTTACGGAGTCCTCCTACGAGCAGTACTTC. Translation: CAWSVTESSYEQYF. The rearrangement joins TRBV30 to TRBJ2-7; D call uncertain. Germline-derived CDR1 and CDR2 are GTSNPN and SVGIG (reference sequence). CDR3 size: 14 residues. Between the trimmed V and J ends, which lost 0 bases and 0 bases, there was a span of 9 bases.

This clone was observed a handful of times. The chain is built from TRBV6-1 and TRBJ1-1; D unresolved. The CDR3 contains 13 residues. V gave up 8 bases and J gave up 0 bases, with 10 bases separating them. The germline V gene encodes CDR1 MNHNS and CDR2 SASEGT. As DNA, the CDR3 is TGTGCCAGCTCCTCCGGGATGAACACTGAAGCTTTCTTT. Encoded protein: CASSSGMNTEAFF.

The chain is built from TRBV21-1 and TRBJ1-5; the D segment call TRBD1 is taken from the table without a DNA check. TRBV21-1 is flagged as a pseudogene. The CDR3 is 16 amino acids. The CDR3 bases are TGTGCCAGCAGTTACGAGGGGGTCGTGGGCAATCAGCCCCAGCATTTT. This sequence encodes CASSYEGVVGNQPQHF.

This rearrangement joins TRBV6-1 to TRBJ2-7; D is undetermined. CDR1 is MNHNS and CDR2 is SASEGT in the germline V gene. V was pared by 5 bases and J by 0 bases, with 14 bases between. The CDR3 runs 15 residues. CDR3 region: CASSPEPFLSYEQYF. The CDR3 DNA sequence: TGTGCCAGCAGTCCCGAGCCGTTCCTCTCCTACGAGCAGTACTTC.

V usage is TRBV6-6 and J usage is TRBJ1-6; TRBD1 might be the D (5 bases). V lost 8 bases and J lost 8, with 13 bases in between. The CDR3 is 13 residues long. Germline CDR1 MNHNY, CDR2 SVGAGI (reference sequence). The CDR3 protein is CASGARVDSPLHF. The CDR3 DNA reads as TGTGCCAGCGGAGCCAGGGTAGATTCACCCCTCCACTTT.

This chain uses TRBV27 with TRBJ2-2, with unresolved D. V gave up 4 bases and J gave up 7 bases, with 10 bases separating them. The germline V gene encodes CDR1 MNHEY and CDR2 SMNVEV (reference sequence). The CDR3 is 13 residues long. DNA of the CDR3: TGTGCCAGCAGTTCCTCGGTGATCGGGGAGCTGTTTTTT. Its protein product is CASSSSVIGELFF.

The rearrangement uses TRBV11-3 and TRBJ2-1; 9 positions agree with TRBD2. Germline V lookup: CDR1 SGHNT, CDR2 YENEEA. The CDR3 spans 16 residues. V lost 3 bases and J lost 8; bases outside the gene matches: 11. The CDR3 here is CASSFTYSPSGDEQFF. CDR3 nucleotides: TGTGCCAGCAGCTTTACTTACTCTCCTAGCGGGGATGAGCAGTTCTTC.

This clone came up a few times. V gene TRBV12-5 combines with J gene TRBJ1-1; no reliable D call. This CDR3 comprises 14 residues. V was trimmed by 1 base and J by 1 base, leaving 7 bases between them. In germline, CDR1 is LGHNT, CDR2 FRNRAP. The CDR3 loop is CASGLEGRNTEAFF. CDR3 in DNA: TGTGCTAGTGGTTTGGAGGGTCGGAACACTGAAGCTTTCTTT.

The CDR3 DNA sequence: TGCGCCAGCAGCTTGGGAGGGTCGGGAACCGGGGAGCTGTTTTTT. It specifies CASSLGGSGTGELFF. V gene TRBV5-1 combines with J gene TRBJ2-2; D might be TRBD2 (5 bases). V lost 0 bases, J lost 5 bases, and 11 bases lay in between. Germline values: CDR1 SGHRS, CDR2 YFSETQ. This CDR3 region has 15 residues. Looking up the rest from reference TRBV5-1 and TRBJ2-2 gives the full variable domain: KAGVTQTPRYLIKTRGQQVTLSCSPISGHRSVSWYQQTPGQGLQFLFEYFSETQRNKGNFPGRFSGRQFSNSRSEMNVSTLELGDSALYLCASSLGGSGTGELFFGEGSRLTVL.

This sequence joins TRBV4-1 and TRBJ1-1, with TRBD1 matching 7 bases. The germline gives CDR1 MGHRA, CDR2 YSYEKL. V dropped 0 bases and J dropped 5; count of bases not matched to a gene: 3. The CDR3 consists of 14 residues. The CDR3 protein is CASSQDDRATEAFF. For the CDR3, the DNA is TGCGCCAGCAGCCAAGACGACAGGGCGACTGAAGCTTTCTTT.

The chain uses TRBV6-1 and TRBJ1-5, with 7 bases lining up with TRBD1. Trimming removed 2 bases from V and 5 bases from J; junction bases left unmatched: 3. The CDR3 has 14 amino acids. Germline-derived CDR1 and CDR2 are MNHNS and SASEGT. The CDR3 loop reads CASSERGRDQPQHF. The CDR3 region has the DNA TGTGCCAGCAGTGAAAGGGGGCGTGATCAGCCCCAGCATTTT.

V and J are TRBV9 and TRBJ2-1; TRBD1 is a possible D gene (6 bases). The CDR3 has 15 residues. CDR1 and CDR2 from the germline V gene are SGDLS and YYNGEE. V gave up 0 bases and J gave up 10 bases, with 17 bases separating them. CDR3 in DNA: TGTGCCAGCAGCGTAGATATGTGGGGGCCCAGGGAGCAGTTCTTC. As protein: CASSVDMWGPREQFF.

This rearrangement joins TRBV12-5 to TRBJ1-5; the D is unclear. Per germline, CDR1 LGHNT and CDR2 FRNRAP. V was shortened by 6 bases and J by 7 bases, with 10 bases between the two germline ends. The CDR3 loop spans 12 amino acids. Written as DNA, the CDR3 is TGTGCTAGTGGACTCGGCCCGCAGCCCCAGCATTTT. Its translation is CASGLGPQPQHF.

CDR3 sequence: CASSSAGTTNEKLFF. CDR3 nucleotide sequence: TGTGCCAGCAGCTCAGCAGGAACAACTAATGAAAAACTGTTTTTT. The chain combines TRBV7-9 with TRBJ1-4; D remains unclear. The V gene lost 4 bases and the J gene lost 0 bases, with 9 bases spanning the gap. This CDR3 has 15 residues. Germline CDR1 is SEHNR and CDR2 is FQNEAQ (reference sequence).

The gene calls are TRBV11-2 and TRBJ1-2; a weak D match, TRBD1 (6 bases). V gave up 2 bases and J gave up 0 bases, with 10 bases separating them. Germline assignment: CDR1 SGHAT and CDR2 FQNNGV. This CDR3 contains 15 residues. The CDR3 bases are TGTGCCAGCAGCTTAACAGGGTCGACTAACTATGGCTACACCTTC. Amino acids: CASSLTGSTNYGYTF.

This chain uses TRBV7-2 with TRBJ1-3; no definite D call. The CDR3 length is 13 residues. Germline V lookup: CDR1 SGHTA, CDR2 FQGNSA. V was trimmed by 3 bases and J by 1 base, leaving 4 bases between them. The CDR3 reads CASSFNSGNTIYF. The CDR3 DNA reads TGTGCCAGCAGCTTTAATTCTGGAAACACCATATATTTT.

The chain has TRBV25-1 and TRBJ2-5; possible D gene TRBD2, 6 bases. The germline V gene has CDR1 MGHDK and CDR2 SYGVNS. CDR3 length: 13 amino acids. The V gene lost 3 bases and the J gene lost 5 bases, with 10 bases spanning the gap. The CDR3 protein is CASSDAGRETQYF. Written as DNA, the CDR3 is TGTGCCAGCAGTGACGCGGGAAGGGAGACCCAGTACTTC.

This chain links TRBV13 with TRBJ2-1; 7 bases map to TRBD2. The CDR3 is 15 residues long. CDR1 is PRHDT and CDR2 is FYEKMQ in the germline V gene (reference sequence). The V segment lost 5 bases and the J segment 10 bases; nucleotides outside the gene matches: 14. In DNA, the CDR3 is TGTGCCAGCAGCCCCTCGACGGCCCGGCGGGAGGAGCAGTTCTTC. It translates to CASSPSTARREEQFF.

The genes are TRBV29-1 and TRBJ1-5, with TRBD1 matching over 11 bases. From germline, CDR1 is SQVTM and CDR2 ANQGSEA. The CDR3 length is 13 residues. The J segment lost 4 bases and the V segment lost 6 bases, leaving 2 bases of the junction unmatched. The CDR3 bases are TGCAGCGTGGGACAGGGGGAAAATCAGCCCCAGCATTTT. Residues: CSVGQGENQPQHF.

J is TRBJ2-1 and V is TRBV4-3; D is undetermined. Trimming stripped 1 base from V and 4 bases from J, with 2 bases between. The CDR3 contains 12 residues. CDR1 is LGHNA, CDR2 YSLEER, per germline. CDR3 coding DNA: TGCGCCAGCAGCCAAGGGTACAATGAGCAGTTCTTC. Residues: CASSQGYNEQFF.